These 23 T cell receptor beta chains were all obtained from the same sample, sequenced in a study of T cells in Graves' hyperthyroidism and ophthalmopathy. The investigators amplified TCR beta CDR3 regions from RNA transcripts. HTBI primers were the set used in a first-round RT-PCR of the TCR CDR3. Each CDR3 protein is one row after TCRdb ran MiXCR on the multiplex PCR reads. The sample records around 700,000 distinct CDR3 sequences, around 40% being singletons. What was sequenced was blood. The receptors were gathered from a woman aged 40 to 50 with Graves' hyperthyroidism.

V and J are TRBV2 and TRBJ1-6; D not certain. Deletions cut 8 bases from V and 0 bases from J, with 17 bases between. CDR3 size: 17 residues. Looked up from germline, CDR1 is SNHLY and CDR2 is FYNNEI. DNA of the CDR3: TGTGCCAGCGGGTTGGGCGGGAGGAGCTCCTATAATTCACCCCTCCACTTT. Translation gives CASGLGGRSSYNSPLHF.

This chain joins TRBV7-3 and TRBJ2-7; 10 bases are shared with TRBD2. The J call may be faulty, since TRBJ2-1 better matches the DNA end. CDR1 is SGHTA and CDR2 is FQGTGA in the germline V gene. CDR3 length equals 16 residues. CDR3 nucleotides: TGTGCCAGCAGCTTAAGCCAAGCGGGGGGGCGTAATGAGCAGTTCTTC. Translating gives CASSLSQAGGRNEQFF.

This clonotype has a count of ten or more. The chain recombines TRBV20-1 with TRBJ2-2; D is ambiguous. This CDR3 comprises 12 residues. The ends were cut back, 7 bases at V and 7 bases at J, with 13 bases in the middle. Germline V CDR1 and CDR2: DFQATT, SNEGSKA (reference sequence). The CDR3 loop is CSVLLPNGELFF. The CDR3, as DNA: TGCAGTGTCTTACTACCGAACGGGGAGCTGTTTTTT.

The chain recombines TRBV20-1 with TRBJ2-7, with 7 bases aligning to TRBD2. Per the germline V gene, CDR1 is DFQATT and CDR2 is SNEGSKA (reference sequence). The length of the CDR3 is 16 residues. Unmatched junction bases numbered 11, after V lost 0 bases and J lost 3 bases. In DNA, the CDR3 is TGCAGTGCTAGAGATCCCCGCGGGAGTATGGTCTACGAGCAGTACTTC. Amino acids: CSARDPRGSMVYEQYF.

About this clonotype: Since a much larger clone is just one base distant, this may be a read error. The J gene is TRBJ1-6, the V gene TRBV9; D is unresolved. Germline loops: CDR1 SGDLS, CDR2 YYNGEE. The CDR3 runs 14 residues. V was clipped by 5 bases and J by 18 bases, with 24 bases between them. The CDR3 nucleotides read TGTGCCAGCAGTTTAACCTCGGAGCCTTTGGGCGCCCACTTT. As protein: CASSLTSEPLGAHF.

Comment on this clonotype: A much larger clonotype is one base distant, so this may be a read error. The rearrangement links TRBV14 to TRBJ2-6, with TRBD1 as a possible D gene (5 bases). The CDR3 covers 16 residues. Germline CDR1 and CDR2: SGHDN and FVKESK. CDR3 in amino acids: CASSLAWHSGANALTF. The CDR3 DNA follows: TGTGCCAGCAGCCTCGCGTGGCACTCTGGGGCCAACGCCCTGACTTTC.

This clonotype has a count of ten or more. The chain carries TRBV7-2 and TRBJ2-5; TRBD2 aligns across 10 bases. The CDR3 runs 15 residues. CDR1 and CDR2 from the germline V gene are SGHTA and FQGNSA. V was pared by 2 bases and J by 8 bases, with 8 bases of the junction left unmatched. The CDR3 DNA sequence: TGTGCCAGCAGCTTAAAGAGCGGGGGGGAGCATACCCAGTACTTC. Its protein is CASSLKSGGEHTQYF.

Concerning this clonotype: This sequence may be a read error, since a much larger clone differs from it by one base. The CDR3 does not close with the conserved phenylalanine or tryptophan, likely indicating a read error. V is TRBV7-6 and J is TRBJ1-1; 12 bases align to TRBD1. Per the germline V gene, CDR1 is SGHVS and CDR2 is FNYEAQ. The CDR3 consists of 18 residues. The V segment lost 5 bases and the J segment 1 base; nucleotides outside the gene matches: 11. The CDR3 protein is CASSAGTGGLGANTEAFL. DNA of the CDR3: TGTGCCAGCAGCGCCGGGACAGGGGGCCTCGGGGCGAACACTGAAGCTTTCCTT.

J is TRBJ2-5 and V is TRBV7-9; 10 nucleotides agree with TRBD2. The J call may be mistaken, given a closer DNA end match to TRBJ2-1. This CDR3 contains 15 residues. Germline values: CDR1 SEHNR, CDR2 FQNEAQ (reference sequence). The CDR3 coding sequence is TGTGCCAGCAGTCGCTCTAGCGGGGGACGAGATGAGCAGTTCTTC. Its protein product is CASSRSSGGRDEQFF.

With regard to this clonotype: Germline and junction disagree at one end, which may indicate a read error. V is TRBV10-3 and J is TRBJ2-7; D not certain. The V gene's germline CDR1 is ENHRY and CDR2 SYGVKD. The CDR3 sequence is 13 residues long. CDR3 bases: TGTGCCAGCAGTTTTACCGTTACCTACGAGCAGTACTTC. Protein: CASSFTVTYEQYF.

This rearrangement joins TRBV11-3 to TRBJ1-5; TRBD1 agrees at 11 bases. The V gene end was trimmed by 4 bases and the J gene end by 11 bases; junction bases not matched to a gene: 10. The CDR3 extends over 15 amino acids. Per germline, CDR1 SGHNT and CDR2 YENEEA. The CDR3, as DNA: TGTGCCAGCAGCTCTACCGGGACAGGGGGAGAGACCCAGCATTTT. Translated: CASSSTGTGGETQHF.

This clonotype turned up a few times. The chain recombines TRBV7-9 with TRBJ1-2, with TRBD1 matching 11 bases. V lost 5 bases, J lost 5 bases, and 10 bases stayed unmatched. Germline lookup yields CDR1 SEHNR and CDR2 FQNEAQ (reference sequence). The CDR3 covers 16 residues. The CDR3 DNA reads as TGTGCCAGCAGCCAGCGGCCGGGACAGGGGGAGTATGGCTACACCTTC. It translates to CASSQRPGQGEYGYTF.

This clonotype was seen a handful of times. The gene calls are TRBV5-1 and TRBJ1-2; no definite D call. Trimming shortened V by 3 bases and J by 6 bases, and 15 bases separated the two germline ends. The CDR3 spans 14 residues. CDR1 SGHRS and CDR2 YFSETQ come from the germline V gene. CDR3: CASSSPDGLDGYTF. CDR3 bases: TGCGCCAGCAGCTCGCCTGACGGACTCGATGGCTACACCTTC.

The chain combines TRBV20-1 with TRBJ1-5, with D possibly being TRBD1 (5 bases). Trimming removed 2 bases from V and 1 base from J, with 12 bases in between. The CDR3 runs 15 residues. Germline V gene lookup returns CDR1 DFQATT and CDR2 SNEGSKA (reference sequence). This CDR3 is CSARIWQGSNQPQHF. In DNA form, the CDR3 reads TGCAGTGCTAGAATCTGGCAGGGAAGCAATCAGCCCCAGCATTTT.

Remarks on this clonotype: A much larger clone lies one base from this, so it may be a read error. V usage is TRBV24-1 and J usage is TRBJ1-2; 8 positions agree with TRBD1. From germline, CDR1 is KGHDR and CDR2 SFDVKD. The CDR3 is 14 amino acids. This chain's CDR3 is CASSTGTGIHGYTF. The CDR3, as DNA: TGTGCCTCCAGTACCGGGACAGGAATCCATGGCTACACCTTC.

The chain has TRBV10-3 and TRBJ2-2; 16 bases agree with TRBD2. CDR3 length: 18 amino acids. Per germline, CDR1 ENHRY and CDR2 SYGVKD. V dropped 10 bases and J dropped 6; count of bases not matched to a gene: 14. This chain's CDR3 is CATWPGLAGGRLSGELFF. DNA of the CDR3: TGTGCCACCTGGCCGGGACTAGCGGGGGGGCGGCTCTCCGGGGAGCTGTTTTTT.

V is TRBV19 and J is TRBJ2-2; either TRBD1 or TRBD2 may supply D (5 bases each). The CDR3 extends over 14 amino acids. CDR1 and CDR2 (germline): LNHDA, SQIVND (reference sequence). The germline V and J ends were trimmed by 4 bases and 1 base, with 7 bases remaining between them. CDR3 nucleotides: TGTGCCAGTAGTAGGGGGAAGAACACCGGGGAGCTGTTTTTT. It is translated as CASSRGKNTGELFF.

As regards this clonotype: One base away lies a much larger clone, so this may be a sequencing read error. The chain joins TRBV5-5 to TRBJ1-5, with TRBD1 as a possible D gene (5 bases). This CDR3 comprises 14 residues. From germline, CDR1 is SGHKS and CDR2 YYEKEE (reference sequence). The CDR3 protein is CASSLMTVNQPPHF. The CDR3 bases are TGTGCCAGCAGCTTGATGACAGTCAATCAGCCCCCGCATTTT.

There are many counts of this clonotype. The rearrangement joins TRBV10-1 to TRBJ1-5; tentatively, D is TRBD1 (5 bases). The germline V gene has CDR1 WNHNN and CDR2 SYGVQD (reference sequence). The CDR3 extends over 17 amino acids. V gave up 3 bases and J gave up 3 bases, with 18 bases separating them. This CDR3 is CASSDSQLRQHNQPQHF. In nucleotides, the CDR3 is TGCGCCAGCAGTGATTCTCAACTCCGACAGCACAATCAGCCCCAGCATTTT.

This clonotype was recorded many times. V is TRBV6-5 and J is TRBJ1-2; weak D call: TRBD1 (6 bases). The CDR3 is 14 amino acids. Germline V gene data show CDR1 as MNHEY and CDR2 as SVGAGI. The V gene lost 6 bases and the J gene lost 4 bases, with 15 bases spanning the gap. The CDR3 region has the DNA TGTGCCAGCAGCCCCCTTGGGGGCGCCTATGGCTACACCTTC. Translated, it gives CASSPLGGAYGYTF.

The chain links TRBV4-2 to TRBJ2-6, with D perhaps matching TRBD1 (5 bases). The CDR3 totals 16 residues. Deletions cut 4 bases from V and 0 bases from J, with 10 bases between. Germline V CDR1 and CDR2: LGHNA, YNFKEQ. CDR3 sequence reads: CASSPTGNSGANVLTF. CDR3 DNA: TGTGCCAGCAGCCCAACAGGAAACTCTGGGGCCAACGTCCTGACTTTC.

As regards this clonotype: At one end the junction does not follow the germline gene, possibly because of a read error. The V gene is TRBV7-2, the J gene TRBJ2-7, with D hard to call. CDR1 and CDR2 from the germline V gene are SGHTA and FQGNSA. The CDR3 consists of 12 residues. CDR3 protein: CASSLLSYERYF. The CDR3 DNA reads TGTGCCAGCAGCTTATTATCCTACGAGCGGTACTTC.

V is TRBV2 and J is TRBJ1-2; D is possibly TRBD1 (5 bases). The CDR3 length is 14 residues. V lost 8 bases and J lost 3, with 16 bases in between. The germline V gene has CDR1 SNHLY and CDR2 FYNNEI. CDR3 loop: CASCTLWGDYGYTF. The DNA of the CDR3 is TGTGCCAGCTGCACTCTTTGGGGGGACTATGGCTACACCTTC.